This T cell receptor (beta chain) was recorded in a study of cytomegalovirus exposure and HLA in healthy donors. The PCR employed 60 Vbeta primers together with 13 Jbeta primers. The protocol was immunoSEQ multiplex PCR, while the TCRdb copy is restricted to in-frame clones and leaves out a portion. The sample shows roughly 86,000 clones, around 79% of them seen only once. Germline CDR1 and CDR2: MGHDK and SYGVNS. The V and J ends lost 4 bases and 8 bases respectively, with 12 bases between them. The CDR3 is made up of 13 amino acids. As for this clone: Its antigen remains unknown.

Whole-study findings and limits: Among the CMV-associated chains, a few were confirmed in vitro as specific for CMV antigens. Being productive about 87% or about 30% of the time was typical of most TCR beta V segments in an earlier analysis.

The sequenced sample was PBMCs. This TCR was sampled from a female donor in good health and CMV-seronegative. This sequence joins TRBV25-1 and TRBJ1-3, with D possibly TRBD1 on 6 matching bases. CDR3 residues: CASSGQGLDTIYF. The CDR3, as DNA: TGTGCCAGCAGTGGGCAGGGGCTGGACACCATATATTTT.